A selection of T cell receptor beta chains follows, all from one sample in a study of cytomegalovirus exposure and HLA in healthy donors. Clones were read by immunoSEQ multiplex PCR, and TCRdb kept only the in-frame ones, dropping some. This sample has approximately 140,000 clones, with around 73% found just once. Sequenced sample: PBMCs. The receptors originated from a woman between 40 and 50 years old in good health and CMV-seronegative. The CDR3 runs from the conserved cysteine through the conserved F or W. Each record gives: clone size, CDR3 length, V gene, D gene, J gene, CDR3 DNA, CDR3 protein. A D gene is named only where the DNA matches it firmly. Clone size appears in some rows only: once, few, many, or a class for an expanded clone.

>-|16|TRBV6-4|TRBD1|TRBJ2-2
TGTGCCAGCAGTGACTCGGGGGACAGGGCTTCCGGGGAGCTGTTTTTT
CASSDSGDRASGELFF
>-|13|TRBV5-6|-|TRBJ1-1
TGTGCCAGCTCTAAGGGGCTGGGCACTGAAGCTTTCTTT
CASSKGLGTEAFF
>-|18|TRBV2|-|TRBJ2-3
TGTGCCAGCAGCGCAACTTTGGATAGGGACAAGTCCACAGATACGCAGTATTTT
CASSATLDRDKSTDTQYF
>-|11|TRBV29-1|TRBD1|TRBJ1-2
TGCAGCGCCAACAGGGGGGGTGGCTACACCTTC
CSANRGGGYTF
>few|15|TRBV6-6|TRBD1|TRBJ1-1
TGTGCCAGCAGTAGACGGACAGGGGGTGAGACTGAAGCTTTCTTT
CASSRRTGGETEAFF
>-|14|TRBV10-2|TRBD2|TRBJ2-5
TGCGCCAGCAGGACTAGCGGGGCGCCGGAGACCCAGTACTTC
CASRTSGAPETQYF
>-|11|TRBV6-5|-|TRBJ1-3
TGTGCCAGCGGAGCCGGCCTGACCATATATTTT
CASGAGLTIYF
>-|15|TRBV7-9|TRBD1|TRBJ1-1
TGTGCCAGCAGCCCGGGGGACAGAGATGGCACTGAAGCTTTCTTT
CASSPGDRDGTEAFF
>-|15|TRBV9|-|TRBJ1-2
TGTGCCAGCAGCGTCGACCTGGCGGATGGCTATGGCTACACCTTC
CASSVDLADGYGYTF
>-|14|TRBV28|TRBD1|TRBJ1-4
TGTGCCAGCAGTATAACAGGGGGCCATGAAAAACTGTTTTTT
CASSITGGHEKLFF
>-|13|TRBV6-6|TRBD1|TRBJ2-1
TGTGCCAGCAGTCGGGACAGACCTAATGAGCAGTTCTTC
CASSRDRPNEQFF
>-|12|TRBV15|-|TRBJ1-5
TGTGCCACTCAGGGAGGAGGTCAGCCCCAGCATTTT
CATQGGGQPQHF
>-|13|TRBV13|-|TRBJ1-1
TGTGCCAGCAGCCAGGGAACCAACACTGAAGCTTTCTTT
CASSQGTNTEAFF
>-|17|TRBV28|TRBD1|TRBJ1-2
TGTGCCAGCAGCCCCCTGGGGACAGGCCCAGGAGGCTATGGCTACACCTTC
CASSPLGTGPGGYGYTF
>-|13|TRBV5-1|-|TRBJ2-3
TGCGCCAGCAGCCGCGCGAGCACAGATACGCAGTATTTT
CASSRASTDTQYF
>-|15|TRBV10-3|TRBD1|TRBJ1-5
TGTGCCATCAGTACCCGGACAGGACCTAATCAGCCCCAGCATTTT
CAISTRTGPNQPQHF
>-|14|TRBV5-1|TRBD2|TRBJ2-3
TGCGCCAGCAGTTTTGGGGGGGGGATTGATACGCAGTATTTT
CASSFGGGIDTQYF
>-|12|TRBV5-5|-|TRBJ2-7
TGTGCCAGCAGCTTGGAGACACGTGAGCAGTACTTC
CASSLETREQYF
>once|16|TRBV2|TRBD2|TRBJ2-5
TGTGCCAGCAGTGAATCGAGCGGGGGCGACCAAGAGACCCAGTACTTC
CASSESSGGDQETQYF
>-|14|TRBV7-8|-|TRBJ1-6
TGTGCCAGCAGCTTAGCGGGACATTTCTCACCCCTCCACTTT
CASSLAGHFSPLHF
>-|15|TRBV11-1|-|TRBJ2-3
TGTGCCAGCAGCTTAGCCCCAGGAAGAACAGATACGCAGTATTTT
CASSLAPGRTDTQYF
>-|14|TRBV11-2|TRBD1|TRBJ1-4
TGTGCCAGCAGCTCAAGGGACAGGGGGTCGAAACTGTTTTTT
CASSSRDRGSKLFF
>-|13|TRBV9|-|TRBJ1-1
TGTGCCAGCAGCCCGGGGGGAAACACTGAAGCTTTCTTT
CASSPGGNTEAFF
>-|17|TRBV7-2|TRBD2|TRBJ2-3
TGTGCCAGCAGCTTACGACTAGCGGGGGGACTCACAGATACGCAGTATTTT
CASSLRLAGGLTDTQYF
>-|13|TRBV7-6|-|TRBJ1-6
TGTGCCAGCAGCGCGGGAAACTATTCACCCCTCCACTTT
CASSAGNYSPLHF
>-|15|TRBV9|-|TRBJ2-1
TGTGCCAGCAGCTCGGGTGGGCGGACAAACAATGAGCAGTTCTTC
CASSSGGRTNNEQFF